This T cell receptor beta chain was sequenced in a study of CD8 T cells in ankylosing spondylitis. Overall study findings and caveats: Some motif variants were previously reported in reactive arthritis synovial fluid and blood. Disease-linked clones were CD8+ and relatively rare in peripheral blood. Characteristic, it appeared, of ankylosing spondylitis blood was a TCR beta motif of fewer than 10 highly homologous variants. Significantly higher representation of disease-linked clones was reported for matched ankylosing spondylitis synovial fluid.

Using quantitative 5'-RACE with molecular barcodes, the authors made TCR beta libraries. In TCRdb, the 5' RACE reads were re-called with MiXCR into one record per CDR3 protein. The table has about 700,000 distinct CDR3 sequences, roughly 19% seen once. This clonotype was recorded a few times. What it binds is not known. The sequencing sample was made of blood, either unsorted or a sorted T cell fraction (not recorded which). The clonotype originates from a male donor with ankylosing spondylitis.

The CDR3 DNA reads TGCGCCAGCAGCTTGGCAGGACAGACTCAAGAGACCCAGTACTTC. Translation: CASSLAGQTQETQYF. The chain has TRBV5-1 and TRBJ2-5, with D maybe TRBD1 (6 bases). Between the trimmed V and J ends, which lost 0 bases and 2 bases, there was a span of 11 bases. The germline CDR1 and CDR2 sequences are SGHRS and YFSETQ. The CDR3 contains 15 residues.